Below are 32 T cell receptor beta chains sequenced from a single sample in a study of human T cells and chemical hapten exposure. Specified time point: pre-sensitization, week 0. Sample treatment: therapeutic diphenylcyclopropenone sensitization with weekly scalp DPC. A single record per CDR3 protein comes from TCRdb applying MiXCR to the RACE reads. The sample yields around 300,000 distinct CDR3 sequences, 5% to 6.5% seen once. The sample consisted of whole blood, taken in connection with sensitization to the hapten diphenylcyclopropenone (DPC). These receptors came from a woman in her late teens or twenties with alopecia areata. Some clones in this sample may be carry-over from other donors' samples.

This clonotype was seen ten or more times. The rearrangement links TRBV29-1 to TRBJ2-1; 8 bases fit TRBD2. The CDR3 spans 15 residues. CDR1 and CDR2 (germline): SQVTM, ANQGSEA. With V trimmed by 5 bases and J by 0 bases, 6 bases remained unmatched. DNA of the CDR3: TGCAGCGTTTTTAGCGGGGATCGCTCCTACAATGAGCAGTTCTTC. Amino acids: CSVFSGDRSYNEQFF.

This clonotype was detected ten times or more. The chain couples TRBV7-9 to TRBJ2-2; no definite D call. CDR1 and CDR2 (germline): SEHNR, FQNEAQ (reference sequence). With 5 bases removed from V and 0 bases from J, the gap between germline ends came to 10 bases. This CDR3 spans 15 amino acids. The DNA of the CDR3 is TGTGCCAGCAGCAAACCGGTCTCGAACACCGGGGAGCTGTTTTTT. It specifies CASSKPVSNTGELFF. The full variable domain, its missing parts supplied by reference TRBV7-9 and TRBJ2-2, is DTGVSQNPRHKITKRGQNVTFRCDPISEHNRLYWYRQTLGQGPEFLTYFQNEAQLEKSRLLSDRFSAERPKGSFSTLEIQRTEQGDSAMYLCASSKPVSNTGELFFGEGSRLTVL.

This clonotype occurred a few times. This sequence joins TRBV6-6 and TRBJ2-1; D gene unclear. V lost 0 bases to trimming and J lost 9 bases, with 6 bases between them. The CDR3 contains 12 residues. Germline V lookup: CDR1 MNHNY, CDR2 SVGAGI (reference sequence). The CDR3 here is CASSYSGFEQFF. The CDR3 DNA sequence: TGTGCCAGCAGTTACTCAGGGTTTGAGCAGTTCTTC.

This chain connects TRBV7-9 to TRBJ1-4, with D possibly TRBD1 on 5 matching bases. The CDR3 is made up of 15 amino acids. V lost 5 bases and J 2 bases, leaving 12 bases between the germline ends. Germline V gives CDR1 SEHNR, CDR2 FQNEAQ (reference sequence). CDR3: CASSREGSTNEKLFF. The CDR3 nucleotides read TGTGCCAGCAGCCGAGAGGGGTCGACTAATGAAAAACTGTTTTTT. The complete variable domain, with remaining parts taken from reference TRBV7-9 and TRBJ1-4, reads DTGVSQNPRHKITKRGQNVTFRCDPISEHNRLYWYRQTLGQGPEFLTYFQNEAQLEKSRLLSDRFSAERPKGSFSTLEIQRTEQGDSAMYLCASSREGSTNEKLFFGSGTQLSVL.

The table lists this clonotype with many counts. The CDR3: CASASGQIDIQYF. CDR3 bases: TGTGCCAGCGCTAGCGGGCAAATCGACATTCAGTACTTC. This chain links TRBV2 with TRBJ2-4, with 8 nucleotides matching TRBD2. The CDR3 extends over 13 amino acids. The germline CDR1 and CDR2 sequences are SNHLY and FYNNEI. With V trimmed by 8 bases and J by 8 bases, 8 bases remained unmatched.

The rearrangement joins TRBV21-1 to TRBJ1-1; the table's D gene call, TRBD1, was not cross checked with the DNA. TRBV21-1 is a documented pseudogene. This CDR3 has 19 amino acids. Written as DNA, the CDR3 is TGTGCCAGCAGCAAAGGGCCGTGGGACGCAAGTGGAGTGAACACTGAAGCTTTCTTT. Protein product: CASSKGPWDASGVNTEAFF.

This clonotype was observed at least ten times. V is TRBV10-2 and J is TRBJ2-3; D may match TRBD1 or TRBD2 (5 bases each). There are 15 residues in the CDR3. Germline V lookup: CDR1 WSHSY, CDR2 SAAADI. The V end was cut by 2 bases, the J end by 0 bases, with 9 bases between. CDR3 coding DNA: TGCGCCAGCAGTGAGCCCCGGGACAGCACAGATACGCAGTATTTT. Translating it yields CASSEPRDSTDTQYF.

This clonotype came up many times. Written as DNA, the CDR3 is TGTGCCAGCACCCATAGGTACAATGAGCAGTTCTTC. Amino acids: CASTHRYNEQFF. This chain connects TRBV6-2 or TRBV6-3 to TRBJ2-1, with D hard to call. V was pared by 7 bases and J by 4 bases, with 8 bases between. This CDR3 is 12 amino acids long. The germline V gene encodes CDR1 MNHEY and CDR2 SVGEGT.

J is TRBJ2-5 and V is TRBV7-2; TRBD1 agrees at 11 bases. Germline lookup yields CDR1 SGHTA and CDR2 FQGNSA. The V segment lost 5 bases and the J segment 4 bases; nucleotides outside the gene matches: 9. The CDR3 totals 16 residues. The CDR3 DNA reads TGTGCCAGCAGCCCGACTTGGGACAGGGGGAGAGAGACCCAGTACTTC. It is translated as CASSPTWDRGRETQYF. Looking up the rest from reference TRBV7-2 and TRBJ2-5 gives the full variable domain: GAGVSQSPSNKVTEKGKDVELRCDPISGHTALYWYRQSLGQGLEFLIYFQGNSAPDKSGLPSDRFSAERTGGSVSTLTIQRTQQEDSAVYLCASSPTWDRGRETQYFGPGTRLLVL.

The chain employs TRBV6-5 and TRBJ1-1, with D unclear. With 0 bases removed from V and 6 bases from J, the gap between germline ends came to 8 bases. The V gene's germline CDR1 is MNHEY and CDR2 SVGAGI. This CDR3 region has 13 residues. CDR3 loop: CASSYSWGSEAFF. The DNA for the CDR3 is TGTGCCAGCAGTTACTCGTGGGGTTCTGAAGCTTTCTTT.

By sample share, this clonotype is medium-sized (0.01 to 0.1%). V and J are TRBV4-3 and TRBJ2-1, with 8 positions matching TRBD2. The CDR3 has 15 residues. The V gene's germline CDR1 is LGHNA and CDR2 YSLEER. The junction had 5 bases not matched to a gene; V was cut back by 0 bases and J by 7 bases. CDR3: CASSQDNGGANEQFF. Here the CDR3 DNA reads TGCGCCAGCAGCCAAGATAACGGGGGGGCGAATGAGCAGTTCTTC.

In this sample, this clonotype turned up many times. J is TRBJ2-7 and V is TRBV7-9, with a possible D match to TRBD1 (6 bases). The CDR3 extends over 17 amino acids. The ends were cut back, 3 bases at V and 4 bases at J, with 22 bases in the middle. The germline V gene encodes CDR1 SEHNR and CDR2 FQNEAQ (reference sequence). This CDR3 is CASSLGAGAGAEYEQYF. CDR3 coding DNA: TGTGCCAGCAGCTTGGGCGCCGGGGCAGGGGCTGAGTACGAGCAGTACTTC.

The rearrangement links TRBV7-6 to TRBJ1-1; D may be TRBD1 (5 bases). In germline, CDR1 is SGHVS, CDR2 FNYEAQ. The CDR3 extends over 15 amino acids. Deletions cut 2 bases from V and 1 base from J, with 11 bases between. The CDR3 coding sequence is TGTGCCAGCAGCTTAATCGGGGGTTGGAACACTGAAGCTTTCTTT. Translating it yields CASSLIGGWNTEAFF. Supplemented by reference TRBV7-6 and TRBJ1-1, the full variable domain reads GAGVSQSPRYKVTKRGQDVALRCDPISGHVSLYWYRQALGQGPEFLTYFNYEAQQDKSGLPNDRFSAERPEGSISTLTIQRTEQRDSAMYRCASSLIGGWNTEAFFGQGTRLTVV.

This chain uses TRBV14 with TRBJ1-1, with D uncertain. CDR1 and CDR2 from the germline V gene are SGHDN and FVKESK. CDR3 length: 16 amino acids. V shed 1 base and J shed 0 bases, with 12 bases lying between them. CDR3 bases: TGTGCCAGCAGCCAAGTAGGGAACAGAATGAACACTGAAGCTTTCTTT. The encoded protein is CASSQVGNRMNTEAFF.

V is TRBV2 and J is TRBJ2-5; perhaps TRBD2 as D (5 bases). This CDR3 region has 14 residues. V was cut by 10 bases and J by 5 bases, with 20 bases left in between. From germline, CDR1 is SNHLY and CDR2 FYNNEI. CDR3 in DNA: TGTGCCACCCGCCCTGGACTGATCGGGGAGACCCAGTACTTC. It encodes CATRPGLIGETQYF. Filled out from reference TRBV2 and TRBJ2-5, the complete variable domain reads EPEVTQTPSHQVTQMGQEVILRCVPISNHLYFYWYRQILGQKVEFLVSFYNNEISEKSEIFDDQFSVERPDGSNFTLKIRSTKLEDSAMYFCATRPGLIGETQYFGPGTRLLVL.

This clonotype appeared many times. This chain uses TRBV11-2 with TRBJ1-4; 8 positions match TRBD1. Germline values: CDR1 SGHAT, CDR2 FQNNGV. With 4 bases clipped from V and 5 bases from J, the junction kept 6 bases outside the gene matches. CDR3 length: 15 residues. The CDR3 sequence is CASSSRQGRNEKLFF. The DNA for the CDR3 is TGTGCCAGCAGCTCCCGACAGGGGAGGAATGAAAAACTGTTTTTT.

In its sample, this clonotype was seen many times. V is TRBV30 and J is TRBJ1-6, with D unresolved. V was trimmed by 2 bases and J by 4 bases, leaving 12 bases between them. Looked up from germline, CDR1 is GTSNPN and CDR2 is SVGIG (reference sequence). The CDR3 has 15 amino acids. Written as DNA, the CDR3 is TGTGCCTGGAGTATTGGGTCAGCTTATAATTCACCCCTCCACTTT. Amino acids: CAWSIGSAYNSPLHF.

J is TRBJ2-1 and V is TRBV5-5; 7 positions agree with TRBD2. Unmatched junction bases numbered 0, after V lost 0 bases and J lost 0 bases. In germline, CDR1 is SGHKS, CDR2 YYEKEE (reference sequence). The length of the CDR3 is 15 residues. This chain's CDR3 is CASSLGDYSYNEQFF. As DNA, the CDR3 is TGTGCCAGCAGCTTGGGGGACTACTCCTACAATGAGCAGTTCTTC.

This clonotype appeared a few times. The chain combines TRBV5-4 with TRBJ2-3; no firm D call. V was trimmed by 5 bases and J by 0 bases, leaving 7 bases between them. Germline loops: CDR1 SGHNT, CDR2 YYREEE (reference sequence). This CDR3 is built from 13 residues. DNA of the CDR3: TGTGCCAGCAGTCAGACTAGCACAGATACGCAGTATTTT. The encoded protein is CASSQTSTDTQYF.

This clonotype was counted only a few times. The rearrangement joins TRBV6-5 to TRBJ2-7, with 9 bases aligning to TRBD2. The CDR3 runs 13 residues. CDR1 is MNHEY, CDR2 SVGAGI, per germline. The V segment lost 7 bases and the J segment 2 bases; nucleotides outside the gene matches: 3. The CDR3, as DNA: TGTGCCAGCATTGGGACTAGCACCTACGAGCAGTACTTC. This codes for CASIGTSTYEQYF.

This clonotype turned up a few times. The J gene is TRBJ2-1, the V gene TRBV20-1, with D perhaps matching TRBD1 (6 bases). The CDR3 extends over 15 amino acids. Germline V gives CDR1 DFQATT, CDR2 SNEGSKA (reference sequence). V gave up 5 bases and J gave up 3 bases, with 17 bases separating them. The DNA for the CDR3 is TGCAGTGCTGAGGAGGCAGGGGCCATCTACAATGAGCAGTTCTTC. Amino acids: CSAEEAGAIYNEQFF.

In this sample, this clonotype turned up a few times. The chain joins TRBV9 to TRBJ2-7; 9 bases are a match to TRBD1. Germline V lookup: CDR1 SGDLS, CDR2 YYNGEE. The CDR3 is 15 residues long. After removal of 0 bases from V and 2 bases from J, the junction contained 3 bases not matched to a gene. The CDR3 reads CASSVGTGAPYEQYF. The DNA of the CDR3 is TGTGCCAGCAGCGTAGGGACAGGGGCACCCTACGAGCAGTACTTC.

CDR3: CASAGSAGNTIYF. Written as DNA, the CDR3 is TGTGCCAGCGCAGGGTCAGCCGGAAACACCATATATTTT. J is TRBJ1-3 and V is TRBV12-3 or TRBV12-4, with a weak D call TRBD1 (5 bases). Trimming shortened V by 8 bases and J by 4 bases, and 12 bases separated the two germline ends. There are 13 residues in the CDR3.

This clonotype was observed a handful of times. The CDR3 DNA sequence: TGTGCCAGCACCCTCATCGGTGGGCAGCCAGGTGGGGCCCAGCATTTT. This codes for CASTLIGGQPGGAQHF. The V call is TRBV6-2 or TRBV6-3, the J call TRBJ1-5, with D uncertain. Trimming pared 7 bases from V and 11 bases from J, leaving 27 bases between. CDR3 length: 16 amino acids. Germline V gives CDR1 MNHEY, CDR2 SVGEGT.

This clonotype is deemed medium-sized. This chain uses TRBV4-1 with TRBJ1-5; D may be TRBD1 (6 bases). CDR1 is MGHRA, CDR2 YSYEKL, per germline. The CDR3 consists of 17 residues. Between the trimmed V and J ends, which lost 4 bases and 0 bases, there was a span of 16 bases. In DNA form, the CDR3 reads TGCGCCAGCAGCCCTGAGCCCGGGACAAATAGCAATCAGCCCCAGCATTTT. The encoded protein is CASSPEPGTNSNQPQHF.

The chain has TRBV7-9 and TRBJ2-7; 9 nucleotides line up with TRBD1. CDR3 length: 15 residues. Unmatched junction bases numbered 6, after V lost 3 bases and J lost 3 bases. The germline gives CDR1 SEHNR, CDR2 FQNEAQ (reference sequence). The CDR3 spells CASSFQQGAGYEQYF. CDR3 DNA: TGTGCCAGCAGCTTTCAACAGGGGGCTGGCTACGAGCAGTACTTC.

This clonotype was picked up many times. The rearrangement uses TRBV7-9 and TRBJ2-1; 7 bases agree with TRBD1. CDR3 size: 15 residues. J gave up 1 base and V 5 bases, and 5 bases lay outside the gene matches. Germline CDR1 SEHNR, CDR2 FQNEAQ (reference sequence). The CDR3 DNA follows: TGTGCCAGCAGCCCCGAGGGGGCTTCCTACAATGAGCAGTTCTTC. The encoded protein is CASSPEGASYNEQFF. Full variable domain (outside the CDR3, taken from reference TRBV7-9 and TRBJ2-1): DTGVSQNPRHKITKRGQNVTFRCDPISEHNRLYWYRQTLGQGPEFLTYFQNEAQLEKSRLLSDRFSAERPKGSFSTLEIQRTEQGDSAMYLCASSPEGASYNEQFFGPGTRLTVL.

This clonotype was counted many times. The rearrangement joins TRBV5-1 to TRBJ2-3; 7 bases are a match to TRBD1. V was clipped by 3 bases and J by 6 bases; unmatched bases: 7. The CDR3 spans 14 residues. CDR1 SGHRS and CDR2 YFSETQ come from the germline V gene. The CDR3 DNA reads as TGCGCCAGCAGCTCCGGACAGGAATTGGATACGCAGTATTTT. Translation: CASSSGQELDTQYF. Full variable domain (remainder filled in from reference TRBV5-1 and TRBJ2-3): KAGVTQTPRYLIKTRGQQVTLSCSPISGHRSVSWYQQTPGQGLQFLFEYFSETQRNKGNFPGRFSGRQFSNSRSEMNVSTLELGDSALYLCASSSGQELDTQYFGPGTRLTVL.

This clonotype showed up just a few times. V usage is TRBV11-1 and J usage is TRBJ1-1, with D unresolved. Trimming removed 5 bases from V and 4 bases from J, with 17 bases in between. The CDR3 covers 15 residues. Germline values: CDR1 SGHAT, CDR2 FQDESV (reference sequence). The CDR3 DNA reads TGTGCCAGCAGCCTAACTATAAAAAGCGGCACTGAAGCTTTCTTT. It specifies CASSLTIKSGTEAFF.

This clonotype appeared a few times. The rearrangement joins TRBV2 to TRBJ1-1; 7 bases map to TRBD1. This CDR3 is built from 14 residues. After removal of 10 bases from V and 4 bases from J, the junction contained 12 bases not matched to a gene. Germline CDR1 SNHLY, CDR2 FYNNEI. The CDR3 sequence is CAILGTVQLTEAFF. CDR3 sequence (DNA): TGTGCCATCCTAGGGACAGTCCAGCTCACTGAAGCTTTCTTT.

Many counts were recorded for this clonotype. This chain uses TRBV6-5 with TRBJ1-3; no definite D call. The CDR3 sequence is 13 residues long. V was cut by 0 bases and J by 4 bases, with 4 bases left in between. Germline CDR1 and CDR2: MNHEY and SVGAGI. The CDR3 sequence: CASSYSYGNTIYF. As DNA, the CDR3 is TGTGCCAGCAGTTACTCATACGGAAACACCATATATTTT.

In its sample, this clonotype was seen a few times. V gene TRBV5-4 combines with J gene TRBJ2-1, with D possibly TRBD2 on 6 matching bases. CDR1 SGHNT and CDR2 YYREEE come from the germline V gene (reference sequence). V was cut by 2 bases and J by 3 bases, with 15 bases left in between. The length of the CDR3 is 16 residues. CDR3 in amino acids: CASSFGGIGDYNEQFF. CDR3 DNA sequence: TGTGCCAGCAGCTTCGGGGGTATCGGGGACTACAATGAGCAGTTCTTC. The full variable domain, completed using reference TRBV5-4 and TRBJ2-1, is ETGVTQSPTHLIKTRGQQVTLRCSSQSGHNTVSWYQQALGQGPQFIFQYYREEENGRGNFPPRFSGLQFPNYSSELNVNALELDDSALYLCASSFGGIGDYNEQFFGPGTRLTVL.